These 27 T cell receptor beta chains originate from one sample sequenced in a study of OX40 agonist ivuxolimab in advanced cancers. Assay used: immunoSEQ multiplex PCR; TCRdb lists only in-frame clones, some missing. The sample carries 99,000 or so clones, 90% to 96% recorded once. Sequenced material: CD4+ or CD8+ T cells sorted from blood, taken in a trial of the OX40 agonist ivuxolimab. These receptors were taken from an adult with an advanced solid tumor such as melanoma, head and neck, liver or kidney cancer.

The rearrangement links TRBV9 to TRBJ2-2; tentatively, D is TRBD2 (6 bases). CDR1 SGDLS and CDR2 YYNGEE come from the germline V gene. The V and J ends lost 0 bases and 3 bases respectively, with 15 bases between them. The CDR3 contains 17 residues. CDR3 region: CASSVEGLGGYTGELFF. The CDR3 DNA follows: TGTGCCAGCAGCGTAGAGGGTCTCGGGGGATACACCGGGGAGCTGTTTTTT.

V gene TRBV7-9 combines with J gene TRBJ2-3, with 16 bases fitting TRBD2. V trimming: 3 bases; J trimming: 8 bases; junction bases outside the gene matches: 2. The CDR3 runs 15 residues. In germline, CDR1 is SEHNR, CDR2 FQNEAQ (reference sequence). CDR3 nucleotides: TGTGCCAGCAGCTTGGGGACTAGCGGGAGGGGTACGCAGTATTTT. It translates to CASSLGTSGRGTQYF.

This chain connects TRBV7-6 to TRBJ1-5, with TRBD1 as a possible D gene (6 bases). Germline V gives CDR1 SGHVS, CDR2 FNYEAQ. V gave up 0 bases and J gave up 5 bases, with 8 bases separating them. This CDR3 region has 14 residues. This chain's CDR3 is CASSLAGGHQPQHF. DNA for the CDR3: TGTGCCAGCAGCTTAGCAGGGGGTCATCAGCCCCAGCATTTT.

Only one count was recorded for this clone. The gene calls are TRBV4-1 and TRBJ2-7; 7 positions agree with TRBD1. Trimming took 0 bases from V and 2 from J; bases not matched to a gene: 4. There are 15 residues in the CDR3. Germline V gives CDR1 MGHRA, CDR2 YSYEKL. CDR3 nucleotide sequence: TGCGCCAGCAGCCAAGATGGGACAGAAGCCTACGAGCAGTACTTC. It is translated as CASSQDGTEAYEQYF.

This chain links TRBV27 with TRBJ1-5, with D maybe TRBD1 (5 bases). The germline CDR1 and CDR2 sequences are MNHEY and SMNVEV (reference sequence). The V and J ends lost 7 bases and 0 bases respectively, with 10 bases between them. The CDR3 is 14 residues long. CDR3 coding DNA: TGTGCCAGCAATGGGGGGTATAGCAATCAGCCCCAGCATTTT. Its protein product is CASNGGYSNQPQHF.

The chain joins TRBV27 to TRBJ2-1, with a possible D match to TRBD2 (6 bases). Germline V gene lookup returns CDR1 MNHEY and CDR2 SMNVEV (reference sequence). The ends were cut back, 6 bases at V and 4 bases at J, with 13 bases in the middle. The CDR3 covers 14 residues. CDR3 residues: CASRVGGVYNEQFF. The CDR3 bases are TGTGCCAGCAGGGTTGGCGGGGTGTACAATGAGCAGTTCTTC.

This clone was recorded once. The chain combines TRBV7-9 with TRBJ2-2; unclear D gene. From germline, CDR1 is SEHNR and CDR2 FQNEAQ (reference sequence). The length of the CDR3 is 11 residues. With 4 bases removed from V and 7 bases from J, the gap between germline ends came to 4 bases. The CDR3 coding sequence is TGTGCCAGCAGCTCGGGCGGGGAGCTGTTTTTT. Protein product: CASSSGGELFF.

This chain joins TRBV10-3 and TRBJ2-2, with no clear D. Germline CDR1 reads ENHRY; CDR2 reads SYGVKD. The length of the CDR3 is 17 residues. V was pared by 3 bases and J by 1 base, with 15 bases between. CDR3 region: CAISDPSGLVNTGELFF. DNA for the CDR3: TGTGCCATCAGTGACCCGAGTGGTTTGGTGAACACCGGGGAGCTGTTTTTT.

The chain combines TRBV7-9 with TRBJ2-5; 11 positions agree with TRBD2. V dropped 5 bases and J dropped 4; count of bases not matched to a gene: 3. CDR1 and CDR2 (germline): SEHNR, FQNEAQ (reference sequence). The CDR3 has 14 residues. CDR3 bases: TGTGCCAGCAGCCAAACTAGCGGGGGAGAGACCCAGTACTTC. Protein sequence: CASSQTSGGETQYF.

The rearrangement joins TRBV28 to TRBJ2-3, with 11 nucleotides matching TRBD2. Losses at the gene ends were 5 bases for V and 2 bases for J; bases not matched to a gene: 3. Germline loops: CDR1 MDHEN, CDR2 SYDVKM. CDR3 length equals 15 residues. The CDR3 here is CASSPSGGPTDTQYF. The CDR3 bases are TGTGCCAGCAGTCCTAGCGGGGGGCCCACAGATACGCAGTATTTT.

This rearrangement joins TRBV11-2 to TRBJ2-1, with 7 positions matching TRBD1. CDR1 and CDR2 from the germline V gene are SGHAT and FQNNGV. With 1 base clipped from V and 5 bases from J, the junction kept 2 bases outside the gene matches. The CDR3 is made up of 14 amino acids. CDR3 sequence (DNA): TGTGCCAGCAGCTTAGTCAGGGGGAACAATGAGCAGTTCTTC. Encoded protein: CASSLVRGNNEQFF.

The CDR3 nucleotides are TGTGCCAGCAGCCCTACTGGGTCGTACACTGAAGCTTTCTTT. Protein product: CASSPTGSYTEAFF. This chain uses TRBV7-3 with TRBJ1-1, with D unclear. The CDR3 runs to 14 residues. In germline, CDR1 is SGHTA, CDR2 FQGTGA. V dropped 5 bases and J dropped 3 bases, with 13 bases sitting between them.

CDR3 protein: CASSQGAYGYTF. CDR3 nucleotide sequence: TGCGCCAGCAGCCAAGGGGCCTATGGCTACACCTTC. The V call is TRBV4-1, the J call TRBJ1-2, with unresolved D. The germline gives CDR1 MGHRA, CDR2 YSYEKL. V shed 1 base and J shed 4 bases, with 4 bases lying between them. The CDR3 has 12 residues.

This chain uses TRBV28 with TRBJ2-5; 10 bases match TRBD1. The J call may be in error: the DNA end matches TRBJ2-7 better. Per the germline V gene, CDR1 is MDHEN and CDR2 is SYDVKM. The CDR3 length is 18 residues. The CDR3 loop reads CASRPFPGQGPEGDEQYF. CDR3 bases: TGTGCCAGCAGGCCCTTCCCGGGACAGGGGCCCGAGGGGGACGAGCAGTACTTC.

The J gene is TRBJ2-7, the V gene TRBV6-1, with no clear D. CDR1 MNHNS and CDR2 SASEGT come from the germline V gene. Trimming stripped 7 bases from V and 2 bases from J, with 9 bases between. The CDR3 spans 12 residues. CDR3 loop: CASIGQPYEQYF. In DNA form, the CDR3 reads TGTGCCAGCATTGGTCAGCCCTACGAGCAGTACTTC.

The rearrangement uses TRBV6-6 and TRBJ2-5, with D tentatively TRBD1 (6 bases). This CDR3 spans 13 amino acids. In germline, CDR1 is MNHNY, CDR2 SVGAGI (reference sequence). V lost 6 bases to trimming and J lost 4 bases, with 12 bases between them. CDR3 sequence (DNA): TGTGCCAGCAGGGGATTCAGGGGAGAGACCCAGTACTTC. It encodes CASRGFRGETQYF.

The rearrangement uses TRBV19 and TRBJ2-7, with D tentatively TRBD2 (6 bases). The V and J ends lost 3 bases and 2 bases respectively, with 11 bases between them. Germline-derived CDR1 and CDR2 are LNHDA and SQIVND (reference sequence). The CDR3 consists of 14 residues. CDR3 sequence: CASSMFGGTYEQYF. In DNA form, the CDR3 reads TGTGCCAGTAGTATGTTTGGGGGGACCTACGAGCAGTACTTC.

The rearrangement links TRBV19 to TRBJ2-7; 8 bases align to TRBD2. The J segment lost 2 bases and the V segment lost 8 bases, leaving 8 bases of the junction unmatched. The CDR3 length is 14 residues. Germline loops: CDR1 LNHDA, CDR2 SQIVND (reference sequence). CDR3 sequence reads: CASSSGSGAYEQYF. DNA of the CDR3: TGTGCCAGTTCGTCGGGTAGCGGGGCCTACGAGCAGTACTTC.

The chain is built from TRBV2 and TRBJ2-7, with D unclear. The length of the CDR3 is 12 residues. Looked up from germline, CDR1 is SNHLY and CDR2 is FYNNEI. V was trimmed by 6 bases and J by 0 bases, leaving 6 bases between them. The CDR3 is CASRDLSYEQYF. The CDR3 bases are TGTGCCAGCAGGGACCTCTCCTACGAGCAGTACTTC.

The chain carries TRBV27 and TRBJ2-1; perhaps TRBD2 as D (5 bases). The V and J ends lost 5 bases and 8 bases respectively, with 10 bases between them. This CDR3 contains 12 residues. Germline V gene data show CDR1 as MNHEY and CDR2 as SMNVEV (reference sequence). CDR3 bases: TGTGCCAGCAGTCTTCACGGGGATGAGCAGTTCTTC. This gives the protein CASSLHGDEQFF.

V usage is TRBV14 and J usage is TRBJ2-2, with 10 bases that match TRBD1. The CDR3 spans 16 residues. Per germline, CDR1 SGHDN and CDR2 FVKESK. V was pared by 1 base and J by 5 bases, with 4 bases of the junction left unmatched. The chain's CDR3 is CASSQGDRGFTGELFF. DNA for the CDR3: TGTGCCAGCAGCCAAGGGGACAGGGGATTTACCGGGGAGCTGTTTTTT.

The rearrangement links TRBV13 to TRBJ2-4; D is unresolved. V shed 8 bases and J shed 0 bases, with 14 bases lying between them. CDR1 and CDR2 (germline): PRHDT, FYEKMQ (reference sequence). The CDR3 has 15 amino acids. The CDR3 region is CASGARKLAKNIQYF. The CDR3 bases are TGTGCCAGCGGCGCGAGGAAACTAGCCAAAAACATTCAGTACTTC.

This chain uses TRBV7-9 with TRBJ1-3; D is undetermined. The V and J ends lost 3 bases and 0 bases respectively, with 3 bases between them. Germline-derived CDR1 and CDR2 are SEHNR and FQNEAQ (reference sequence). CDR3 size: 13 residues. The CDR3: CASSLGSGNTIYF. CDR3 coding DNA: TGTGCCAGCAGCTTGGGCTCTGGAAACACCATATATTTT.

The chain carries TRBV4-1 and TRBJ2-2; D is ambiguous. V was trimmed by 3 bases and J by 0 bases, leaving 8 bases between them. CDR1 is MGHRA and CDR2 is YSYEKL in the germline V gene. The CDR3 covers 15 residues. The CDR3 nucleotides read TGCGCCAGCAGCCATAGTTCTACGAACACCGGGGAGCTGTTTTTT. Translation: CASSHSSTNTGELFF.

As concerns this clone: Other DNA variants within this sample encode the same CDR3. The chain joins TRBV10-3 to TRBJ1-1; D is unclear. Trimming cost V 8 bases and J 0 bases, with 10 bases left between them. This CDR3 has 13 amino acids. Germline values: CDR1 ENHRY, CDR2 SYGVKD. The CDR3 here is CAILGSLNTEAFF. CDR3 bases: TGTGCCATCCTAGGGAGTCTGAACACTGAAGCTTTCTTT.

The chain recombines TRBV19 with TRBJ2-3; D perhaps matches TRBD2 (6 bases). CDR1 is LNHDA, CDR2 SQIVND, per germline (reference sequence). The V end lost 4 bases, the J end lost 1 base, and 12 bases lay between the germline ends. CDR3 length: 15 residues. CDR3 region: CASSTPGSGTDTQYF. CDR3 DNA: TGTGCCAGTAGTACCCCCGGGAGTGGCACAGATACGCAGTATTTT.

This chain uses TRBV5-4 with TRBJ2-2; possible D gene TRBD2, 7 bases. Germline V lookup: CDR1 SGHNT, CDR2 YYREEE (reference sequence). CDR3 size: 15 residues. Trimming took 7 bases from V and 3 from J, leaving 16 bases between them. CDR3 in amino acids: CASFERGGYTGELFF. CDR3 sequence (DNA): TGTGCCAGCTTCGAGAGGGGGGGATACACCGGGGAGCTGTTTTTT.